The clone carrying this T cell receptor beta chain was seen many times. No antigen is known for it. This CDR3 region has 15 residues. With V trimmed by 1 base and J by 2 bases, 3 bases remained unmatched. Germline lookup yields CDR1 SGHVS and CDR2 FNYEAQ. The record originates from a study of T cell repertoires in cytomegalovirus infection. About the study: Recently described HLA-C-restricted plus well-studied HLA-B-restricted CMV epitopes were used. It was the public TCR beta signatures that indicated both CMV infection and matching HLA type.

One entry per CDR3 protein results from TCRdb running MiXCR on the reads. The sample contains approximately 770,000 distinct CDR3 sequences, 25% to 30% of which appear only once. Study results and limitations: HLA-C-restricted CMV-specific TCR beta clonotypes were dominant in the ex vivo response.

The clonotype originates from a human donor in good health (CMV status not recorded). Some clones in this sample may be carry-over from other donors' samples. This rearrangement joins TRBV7-6 to TRBJ2-3, with 7 bases aligning to TRBD2. The material sequenced was cultured CD8+ T cells from PBMCs, taken from culture after CMV antigen stimulation. The CDR3 nucleotides read TGTGCCAGCAGCTTAGGGGGGGGGAACACAGATACGCAGTATTTT. This encodes CASSLGGGNTDTQYF.